Reported below is one TCR beta chain. There is no known antigen for this receptor. Base qualities are missing; no much larger clone stands one base away. The library was built by means of the immunoSEQ multiplex PCR assay. Adaptive Biotechnologies handled the TCRB amplification, library preparation, sequencing and preliminary bioinformatics at Survey level resolution. TCRB sequencing used multiplex PCR amplification of genomic DNA from sorted cTfh populations. Per the source publication's procedure: Clonality was computed in R as 1 minus normalized Shannon entropy; the Gini index was calculated with the R package ineq. The overlap score was defined as the summed counts of shared sequences divided by the total counts of all sequences in both compared samples. Shared-clonotype significance used Fisher's exact test assuming a theoretical repertoire of 10^7 TCRB sequences. TCRdb stores this immuneACCESS table with in-frame sequences only. Part of the clones is absent; in the studies checked, under half of the shortfall reflects unresolved V genes, and no reason is known for the rest. V and J calls and clone size come straight from that table; D and trimming were deduced from the DNA. Recorded for this sample are about 1,400 clones; around 60% of them occurred a single time. The ten biggest clones cover 8.8% of the sample.

This sample stems from a study of follicular helper T cells after annual influenza vaccination (dated by TCRdb to about 2017). Regarding the research as a whole: After each seasonal influenza vaccination, blood was collected on days 0, 7 and 28. Some subjects were followed across successive annual vaccinations spanning the 2013-2014, 2014-2015 and 2015-2016 seasons to study recall of cTfh clones. One week after vaccination, a second recruited cohort of roughly eleven subjects (Table S1) displayed a similar ICOS+CD38+ cTfh response. Multi-year samples were available for six subjects, with four spanning two vaccination seasons and two spanning three seasons. Samples from 2013-2014 were cryopreserved, whereas samples from about 2015 were processed immediately after collection.

What this sample's time point label stands for: 2015-2016 season, 7 days after influenza vaccination. Adults were given seasonal inactivated influenza vaccine (Fluvarix), and sorted blood CD4 subsets were followed by TCRB sequencing before and after vaccination. To be eligible, subjects had to be community-dwelling and could not have received an influenza vaccine during the previous 6 months. Exclusions included influenza vaccine contraindications, substance abuse, HIV/AIDS, active malignancy, immunomodulatory medication and active illness such as respiratory infection. At each time point, about 40 to 110 mL of blood was collected. Non-naive CD4+CXCR5+PD-1+ cells were defined as circulating Tfh and were sorted into two fractions, ICOS+CD38+ and ICOS-CD38-. PBMC were isolated using Ficoll-Paque PLUS or SepMate separation. Before DNA extraction, cell subsets were sorted from PBMC on a BD FACS Aria.

The study at large found these results: Day 7 ICOS+CD38+ clones were most often found later in ICOS-CD38- cTfh, suggesting that subset may serve as a memory reservoir. ICOS+CD38+ cTfh clonality correlated with the frequency of that population, and its change correlated with the change in circulating plasmablast frequency. Rare clonotypes could not be sampled because productive TCRB sequences were recovered from only about 10-21% of the analyzed cells. Successive annual vaccinations recalled a recurring oligoclonal ICOS+CD38+ cTfh response that included tetramer and AIM influenza-specific clonotypes.

The CDR3 goes from the cysteine to the phenylalanine over 14 residues. The kept DNA is CDR3 alone, 42 bases in frame from the first base. The V end loses 2 bases and the J end loses 8 bases, and a stretch of 13 bases separates them. CDR1 and CDR2, looked up from the germline V gene, are SGHRS and YFSETQ. This chain joins TRBV5-1 to TRBJ1-4; 5 matching bases give a weak D call of TRBD1. Here the sequenced sample was CXCR5+ CD38+ circulating T follicular helper cells from blood, taken 7 days after influenza vaccination. The meaning of the sample's cell subset or site label: circulating Tfh, non-naive CD4+CXCR5+PD-1+ (ICOS+CD38+ or ICOS-CD38-). This receptor was identified in an adult who received the influenza vaccine. In nucleotide form, the sequence is TGCGCCAGCAGCTTCCAGGGAAAGGGCGAAAAACTGTTTTTT. Protein translation: CASSFQGKGEKLFF.